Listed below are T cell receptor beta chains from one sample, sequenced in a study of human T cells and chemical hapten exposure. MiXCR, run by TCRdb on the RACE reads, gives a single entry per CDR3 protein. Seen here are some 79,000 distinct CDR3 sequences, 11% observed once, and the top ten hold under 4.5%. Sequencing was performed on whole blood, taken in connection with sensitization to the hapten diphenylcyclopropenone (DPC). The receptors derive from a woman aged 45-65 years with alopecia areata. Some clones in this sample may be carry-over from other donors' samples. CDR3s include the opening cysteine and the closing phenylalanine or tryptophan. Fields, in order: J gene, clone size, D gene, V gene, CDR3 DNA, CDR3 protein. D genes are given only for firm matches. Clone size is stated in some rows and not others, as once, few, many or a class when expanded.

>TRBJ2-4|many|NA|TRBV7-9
TGTGCCAGCAGCTTGGGACATGGGGCCAAAAACATTCAGTACTTC
CASSLGHGAKNIQYF
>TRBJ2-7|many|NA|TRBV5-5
TGTGCCAGCAGCTTGGGTCGTGGCGAGCAGTACTTC
CASSLGRGEQYF
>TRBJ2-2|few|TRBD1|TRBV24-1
TGTGCCAGCCAGACAGGGAAAGGTGGCGCCGGGGAGCTGTTTTTT
CASQTGKGGAGELFF
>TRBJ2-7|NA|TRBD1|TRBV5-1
TGCGCCAGCACCTCCTATGACAGGGGCGAGCAGTACTTC
CASTSYDRGEQYF
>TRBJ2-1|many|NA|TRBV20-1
TGCAGTGCTAGAGATTTAGGAGTAGGGTACAATGAGCAGTTCTTC
CSARDLGVGYNEQFF
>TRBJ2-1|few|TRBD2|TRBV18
TGTGCCAGCTCACAGCGGGAGGCAAAGTCGGATGAGCAGTTCTTC
CASSQREAKSDEQFF
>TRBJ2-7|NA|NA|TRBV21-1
TGTGCCAGCAGCAAAGAGGGGGACAGTCTAAGGTGCTACGAGCAGTACTTC
CASSKEGDSLRCYEQYF
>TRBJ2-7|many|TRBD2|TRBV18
TGTGCCAGCTCACCCCTAGGACTAGCGGGAGTTAGGTCCTACGAGCAGTACTTC
CASSPLGLAGVRSYEQYF
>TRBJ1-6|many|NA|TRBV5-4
TGTGCCAGCAGCATTGACCGTAATTCACCCCTCCACTTT
CASSIDRNSPLHF
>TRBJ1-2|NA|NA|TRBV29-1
TGCAGCGTTGTTAAGGGAATGCGTGGCTACACCTTC
CSVVKGMRGYTF
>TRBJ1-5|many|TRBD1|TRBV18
TGTGCCAGCTCGCCAGGGGGGGGTCAGCCCCAGCATTTT
CASSPGGGQPQHF
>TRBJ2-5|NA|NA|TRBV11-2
TGTGCCAGCAGCCCCATTTGGGGCCAAGAGACCCAGTACTTC
CASSPIWGQETQYF
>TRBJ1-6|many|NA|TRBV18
TGTGCCAGCTCACCCGGCCAGGGCCATAATTCACCCCTCCACTTT
CASSPGQGHNSPLHF
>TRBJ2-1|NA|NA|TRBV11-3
TGTGCCAGCAGCTTAGTAGCGTCTACCTACAATAAGCAGTTCTTC
CASSLVASTYNKQFF
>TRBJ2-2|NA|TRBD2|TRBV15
TGTGCCACCAGCACCGGACTAGCGGGAGGATACGGGGAGCTGTTTTTT
CATSTGLAGGYGELFF
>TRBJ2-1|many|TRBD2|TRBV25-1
TGTGCCAGCAGTGAATATGGGGCGGGAGGGTACAATGAGCAGTTCTTC
CASSEYGAGGYNEQFF
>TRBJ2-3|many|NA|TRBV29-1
TGCAGCGGGACCCCAGGCTCTCCGGGAGATACGCAGTATTTT
CSGTPGSPGDTQYF
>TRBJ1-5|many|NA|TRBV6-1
TGTGCCAGCAGTGGGACTAATCTGGAGCCCCAGCATTTT
CASSGTNLEPQHF
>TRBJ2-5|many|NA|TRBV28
TGTGCCAGCAGTTCAGGGGTGAAGACCCAGTACTTC
CASSSGVKTQYF
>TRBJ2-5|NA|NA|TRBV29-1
TGCAGCGTTGAACCGGGCGGGACCCGGGGAACCCAGTACTTC
CSVEPGGTRGTQYF
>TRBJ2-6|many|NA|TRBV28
TGTGCCAGCAGTCCCCGGACTGAGCCTGGGGCCAACGTCCTGACTTTC
CASSPRTEPGANVLTF
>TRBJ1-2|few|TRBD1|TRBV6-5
TGTGCCAGCAGCCTAGAAAGACAGGGGATCTATGGCTACACCTTC
CASSLERQGIYGYTF
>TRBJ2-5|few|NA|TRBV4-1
TGCGCCAGCAGCCAAGCTGACAGATCGGAGACCCAGTACTTC
CASSQADRSETQYF
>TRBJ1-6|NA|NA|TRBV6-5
TGTGCCAGCAGTTCAAGACCCGCCACCCCAAATTCACCCCTCCACTTT
CASSSRPATPNSPLHF
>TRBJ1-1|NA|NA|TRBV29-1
TGCAGCGTTGGGGGGGGGAACACTGAAGCTTTCTTT
CSVGGGNTEAFF
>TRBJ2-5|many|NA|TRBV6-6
TGTGCCAGCAGTTACGCCCCCGACTTGGAGACCCAGTACTTC
CASSYAPDLETQYF
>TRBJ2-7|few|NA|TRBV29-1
TGCAGCGTCGTACAGGTGCGGAGCTCCTACGAGCAGTACTTC
CSVVQVRSSYEQYF
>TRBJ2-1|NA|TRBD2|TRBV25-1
TGTGCCAGCAGTGACCCCAGGACTAGCCGCGATGAGCAGTTCTTC
CASSDPRTSRDEQFF
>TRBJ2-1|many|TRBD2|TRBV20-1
TGCAGTGCTGACGGACTAGCGGTCTACAATGAGCAGTTCTTC
CSADGLAVYNEQFF
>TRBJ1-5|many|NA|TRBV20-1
TGCAGTGCTAGAGACCCAGGGGATTCGAGCTATCAGCCCCAGCATTTT
CSARDPGDSSYQPQHF
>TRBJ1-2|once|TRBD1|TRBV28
TGTGCCAGCACTGGACAGGTCGTTGGCTACACCTTC
CASTGQVVGYTF
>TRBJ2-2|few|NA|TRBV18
TGTGCCAGCTCACCGACGAGGGCCGGGGAGCTGTTTTTT
CASSPTRAGELFF
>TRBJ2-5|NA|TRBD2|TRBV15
TGTGCCACCAGCAGAGGGACTAGCGGGCAAGAGACCCAGTACTTC
CATSRGTSGQETQYF
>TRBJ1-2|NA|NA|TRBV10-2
TGCGCCAGCAGTGAGTCGAAAGACAGTCGTGTGATCGGCTACACCTTC
CASSESKDSRVIGYTF
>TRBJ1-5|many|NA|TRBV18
TGTGCCAGCACGGAACAAAGCAATCAGCCCCAGCATTTT
CASTEQSNQPQHF
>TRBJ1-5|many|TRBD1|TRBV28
TGTGCCAGCAGCCGAGACAGGGGGCCTTTCAATCAGCCCCAGCATTTT
CASSRDRGPFNQPQHF
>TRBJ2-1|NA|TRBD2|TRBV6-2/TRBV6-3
TGTGCCAGCACTCCTCGAGCGGGACTAGCGGGAGCGGGCAATGAGCAGTTCTTC
CASTPRAGLAGAGNEQFF
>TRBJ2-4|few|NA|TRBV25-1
TGTGCCAGCAGAATGACCGATGGCCAGGTCAAAAACATTCAGTACTTC
CASRMTDGQVKNIQYF
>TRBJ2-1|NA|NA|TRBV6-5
TGTGCCAGCAGTCCGACAGGAGCAGCCAGGAAGTTCTTC
CASSPTGAARKFF
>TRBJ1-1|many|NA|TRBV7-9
TGTGCCAGCAGCTTAACAGGGCTGAACACTGAAGCTTTCTTT
CASSLTGLNTEAFF
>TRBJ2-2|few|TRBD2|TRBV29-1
TGCAGCGTTTCTGGACTAGCGGGAGGGCGTACCGGGGAGCTGTTTTTT
CSVSGLAGGRTGELFF
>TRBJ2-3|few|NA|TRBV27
TGTGCCAGCAGTTTAGGGCTCGACACAGATACGCAGTATTTT
CASSLGLDTDTQYF
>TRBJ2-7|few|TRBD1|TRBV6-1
TGTGCCAGCAGTTCGGACAGGGGGCTCTACGAGCAGTACTTC
CASSSDRGLYEQYF
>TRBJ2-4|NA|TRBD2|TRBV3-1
TGTGCCAGCAGCCAAGGAGCTAGCGGGTTAGCCAAAAACATTCAGTACTTC
CASSQGASGLAKNIQYF
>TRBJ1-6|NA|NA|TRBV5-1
TGCGCCAGCAGCTGGACCTCGGGGGCGCAGAATTCACCCCTCCACTTT
CASSWTSGAQNSPLHF
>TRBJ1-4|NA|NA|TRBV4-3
TGCGCCAGCAGCCGAGGACAGCTAAATAATGAAAAACTGTTTTTT
CASSRGQLNNEKLFF